This entry describes one TCR beta chain. CDR1 MDHEN and CDR2 SYDVKM come from the germline V gene. This CDR3 has 15 amino acids. Between the trimmed V and J ends, which lost 2 bases and 4 bases, there was a span of 12 bases. This sample is drawn from a study of blood T cell repertoires in COVID-19. Here immunoSEQ multiplex PCR was the method, and the copy in TCRdb shows in-frame clones only, minus some. The sample consists of 80,000 or so clones, 65% to 90% of them appearing once. The sequence was obtained from a human donor in a cohort sampled during active COVID-19. What was sequenced was peripheral blood. The chain links TRBV28 to TRBJ1-5; a possible D gene is TRBD1 (5 bases). This chain's CDR3 is CASSLGVRGNQPQHF. For the CDR3, the DNA is TGTGCCAGCAGTTTAGGGGTTCGGGGGAATCAGCCCCAGCATTTT.